Listed here are 20 T cell receptor beta chains from one sample, sequenced in a study of blood T cell repertoires in COVID-19. Only in-frame clones appear in the TCRdb table, and some are missing; sequencing was by immunoSEQ multiplex PCR. The sample includes some 80,000 clones, 90% seen only once; the top ten take 15% to 20%. Sequencing used peripheral blood. The receptor set was obtained from a woman over 75 with active or convalescent COVID-19.

This chain connects TRBV6-2 or TRBV6-3 to TRBJ1-2; TRBD1 aligns across 7 bases. The CDR3 length is 13 residues. Germline CDR1 is MNHEY and CDR2 is SVGEGT. V gave up 5 bases and J gave up 6 bases; unmatched junction bases: 6. In DNA, the CDR3 is TGTGCCAGCAGTCCCGTGGACAGGAATGGCTACACCTTC. It encodes CASSPVDRNGYTF.

The J gene is TRBJ1-2, the V gene TRBV6-5, with 8 bases identical to TRBD1. With 8 bases clipped from V and 8 bases from J, the junction kept 10 bases outside the gene matches. CDR1 and CDR2 from the germline V gene are MNHEY and SVGAGI. This CDR3 has 13 amino acids. The CDR3 bases are TGTGCCAGCTGCCCGGACAGGGTGTGGGGCTACACCTTC. Translated: CASCPDRVWGYTF.

This chain uses TRBV9 with TRBJ2-7; 7 positions match TRBD1. Germline values: CDR1 SGDLS, CDR2 YYNGEE. V lost 3 bases to trimming and J lost 1 base; unmatched junction nucleotides: 4. This CDR3 is 14 amino acids long. The CDR3 protein is CASSGQGLSYEQYF. The DNA for the CDR3 is TGTGCCAGCAGCGGACAGGGTCTATCCTACGAGCAGTACTTC.

The chain is built from TRBV7-8 and TRBJ2-2; 13 bases align to TRBD2. Losses at the gene ends were 3 bases for V and 1 base for J; bases not matched to a gene: 5. CDR3 length: 18 amino acids. The germline V gene has CDR1 SGHVS and CDR2 FQNEAQ. In DNA, the CDR3 is TGTGCCAGCAGCTTTGGACTAGCGGGGGCTATGAACACCGGGGAGCTGTTTTTT. Its protein product is CASSFGLAGAMNTGELFF.

The chain recombines TRBV5-3 with TRBJ2-1, with TRBD1 identical over 7 bases. TRBV5-3 is an open reading frame, and its role is uncertain. This CDR3 comprises 15 residues. V trimming: 4 bases; J trimming: 9 bases; junction bases outside the gene matches: 13. CDR3: CARSPGGETRGEQFF. The CDR3 DNA is TGTGCCAGAAGCCCAGGGGGAGAAACCAGGGGTGAGCAGTTCTTC.

V gene TRBV2 combines with J gene TRBJ2-5; D gene uncertain. The CDR3 is made up of 14 amino acids. Germline CDR1 SNHLY, CDR2 FYNNEI. Trimming shortened V by 3 bases and J by 0 bases, and 8 bases separated the two germline ends. The CDR3 sequence: CASSDLRYQETQYF. The CDR3 region has the DNA TGTGCCAGCAGTGACCTACGGTACCAAGAGACCCAGTACTTC.

The table lists this clone with a count of one. The chain combines TRBV5-1 with TRBJ2-5; TRBD1 matches at 9 bases. This CDR3 has 13 residues. Germline CDR1 SGHRS, CDR2 YFSETQ. The trim removed 6 bases at V and 2 bases at J, leaving 2 bases unmatched. CDR3 nucleotides: TGCGCCAGCACGGGACAGGGTCAAGAGACCCAGTACTTC. As protein: CASTGQGQETQYF.

V usage is TRBV7-9 and J usage is TRBJ2-7; D is unclear. V was cut by 5 bases and J by 2 bases, with 10 bases left in between. The length of the CDR3 is 13 residues. Germline CDR1 reads SEHNR; CDR2 reads FQNEAQ (reference sequence). The CDR3 DNA follows: TGTGCCAGCAGCCCAATGGGCACCTACGAGCAGTACTTC. It codes for CASSPMGTYEQYF.

This chain joins TRBV19 and TRBJ1-1; 8 bases fit TRBD1. The CDR3 consists of 14 residues. The V segment lost 7 bases and the J segment 5 bases; nucleotides outside the gene matches: 9. The germline V gene has CDR1 LNHDA and CDR2 SQIVND (reference sequence). The CDR3 nucleotides read TGTGCCAGTACAAAGCAGGGGGCGGTGACTGAAGCTTTCTTT. Amino acids: CASTKQGAVTEAFF.

The rearrangement links TRBV20-1 to TRBJ1-4; tentatively, D is TRBD1 (5 bases). V shed 3 bases and J shed 7 bases, with 6 bases lying between them. Germline V gene data show CDR1 as DFQATT and CDR2 as SNEGSKA (reference sequence). CDR3 length equals 11 residues. The DNA for the CDR3 is TGCAGTGCTAGGGGGGGTGAAAAACTGTTTTTT. Its protein is CSARGGEKLFF.

The V and J genes are TRBV19 and TRBJ2-6; 11 positions agree with TRBD1. The CDR3 contains 20 residues. With 0 bases clipped from V and 4 bases from J, the junction kept 11 bases outside the gene matches. Germline CDR1 LNHDA, CDR2 SQIVND (reference sequence). The DNA for the CDR3 is TGTGCCAGTAGTATAGATATCGGACAGGGGGCCCGTGGGGGGGCCAACGTCCTGACTTTC. Its translation: CASSIDIGQGARGGANVLTF.

The genes are TRBV7-2 and TRBJ2-1; 13 bases align to TRBD2. Germline trimming cut 11 bases from V and 3 bases from J; bases unmatched to any gene: 7. Germline V lookup: CDR1 SGHTA, CDR2 FQGNSA. This CDR3 has 15 amino acids. CDR3 sequence reads: CAARTSGGNYNEQFF. DNA of the CDR3: TGTGCCGCCAGGACTAGCGGGGGAAACTACAATGAGCAGTTCTTC.

The chain combines TRBV4-1 with TRBJ2-2, with 8 bases that match TRBD1. The CDR3 is made up of 17 amino acids. Germline CDR1 is MGHRA and CDR2 is YSYEKL. V dropped 1 base and J dropped 0; count of bases not matched to a gene: 4. The CDR3 loop reads CASSQAPDRANTGELFF. CDR3 in DNA: TGCGCCAGCAGCCAAGCTCCGGACAGGGCGAACACCGGGGAGCTGTTTTTT.

This chain links TRBV30 with TRBJ2-3; 7 bases align to TRBD2. The V gene end was trimmed by 0 bases and the J gene end by 4 bases; junction bases not matched to a gene: 7. In germline, CDR1 is GTSNPN, CDR2 SVGIG (reference sequence). The CDR3 totals 15 residues. CDR3 sequence (DNA): TGTGCCTGGAGTGTATTGGCGGGGGAGCCAGATACGCAGTATTTT. It translates to CAWSVLAGEPDTQYF. Based on the CDR3 plus reference TRBV30 and TRBJ2-3, the full variable domain is SQTIHQWPATLVQPVGSPLSLECTVEGTSNPNLYWYRQAAGRGLQLLFYSVGIGQISSEVPQNLSASRPQDRQFILSSKKLLLSDSGFYLCAWSVLAGEPDTQYFGPGTRLTVL.

The gene calls are TRBV2 and TRBJ2-6; D possibly corresponds to TRBD1 (6 bases). CDR3 length: 17 residues. The V gene's germline CDR1 is SNHLY and CDR2 FYNNEI. V was cut by 3 bases and J by 0 bases, with 12 bases left in between. CDR3 region: CASSEGHGFSGANVLTF. CDR3 DNA sequence: TGTGCCAGCAGTGAGGGACACGGCTTCTCTGGGGCCAACGTCCTGACTTTC.

The chain joins TRBV11-2 to TRBJ1-5; D gene uncertain. Trimming took 0 bases from V and 2 from J, leaving 8 bases between them. This CDR3 region has 15 residues. Germline CDR1 is SGHAT and CDR2 is FQNNGV. CDR3 residues: CASSLDRGGNQPQHF. As DNA, the CDR3 is TGTGCCAGCAGCTTAGATCGCGGGGGCAATCAGCCCCAGCATTTT.

The chain recombines TRBV3-1 (or the pseudogene TRBV3-2) with TRBJ1-3, with TRBD1 matching over 9 bases. Unmatched junction bases numbered 10, after V lost 1 base and J lost 0 bases. The length of the CDR3 is 19 residues. CDR1 and CDR2 (germline): LGHDT, YNNKEL (reference sequence). The CDR3 region has the DNA TGTGCCAGCAGCCAAGTGGGGGGACAGGGCGTCTTCTCTGGAAACACCATATATTTT. Translation gives CASSQVGGQGVFSGNTIYF.

This clone was seen a single time. The chain employs TRBV7-2 and TRBJ2-1; possibly TRBD2 for D (5 bases). The germline V and J ends were trimmed by 4 bases and 0 bases, with 7 bases remaining between them. The length of the CDR3 is 14 residues. Germline V gene sequence: CDR1 SGHTA, CDR2 FQGNSA. The CDR3: CASSSTTSYNEQFF. The CDR3 nucleotides read TGTGCCAGCAGCTCGACTACCTCCTACAATGAGCAGTTCTTC.

The chain couples TRBV7-2 to TRBJ2-1, with 8 bases identical to TRBD1. This CDR3 comprises 13 residues. V dropped 1 base and J dropped 10; count of bases not matched to a gene: 3. The germline V gene encodes CDR1 SGHTA and CDR2 FQGNSA. The CDR3 nucleotides read TGTGCCAGCAGCTTAGAACGGACAGGGGAGCAGTTCTTC. Translating gives CASSLERTGEQFF.

This clone was picked up one time. This chain joins TRBV21-1 and TRBJ2-2; TRBD1 reflects the table's D call only, with no check against the DNA. TRBV21-1 is an annotated pseudogene. There are 13 residues in the CDR3. The CDR3 protein is CASSKQNTGELFF. The CDR3 DNA reads as TGTGCCAGCAGCAAACAGAACACCGGGGAGCTGTTTTTT.